The sample holds many counts of the clone carrying this T cell receptor (beta chain). Its antigen remains unidentified. The V gene's germline CDR1 is SEHNR and CDR2 FQNEAQ (reference sequence). The CDR3 contains 15 residues. Trimming pared 1 base from V and 3 bases from J, leaving 11 bases between. The data derive from a study of identical twins. Study-wide results and limits: Conclusions leaned on cross-sectional statistical analysis and did not track the same donors over time. The models gave estimates that fell short of the out-of-frame TCR alpha sharing seen in monozygotic twins.

One entry per CDR3 protein results from TCRdb running MiXCR on the 5' RACE reads. This sample has some 730,000 distinct CDR3 sequences, with 15% to 20% found just once. This same sample was also part of a study on T cells expressing NK-cell markers. From that study: The study found these clonotypes also leading the CD3+CD56-NKG2C+ fraction in a few donors.

The chain employs TRBV7-9 and TRBJ2-3; D is undetermined. This receptor was taken from a woman aged 18-29 years in good health. The sequenced sample consisted of PBMCs. The CDR3 sequence: CASSLVGSGTDTQYF. The CDR3 nucleotides read TGTGCCAGCAGCTTAGTGGGAAGTGGGACAGATACGCAGTATTTT. Complete variable domain (other parts from reference TRBV7-9 and TRBJ2-3): DTGVSQNPRHKITKRGQNVTFRCDPISEHNRLYWYRQTLGQGPEFLTYFQNEAQLEKSRLLSDRFSAERPKGSFSTLEIQRTEQGDSAMYLCASSLVGSGTDTQYFGPGTRLTVL.